This TCR beta chain derives from a study of blood T cell repertoires in COVID-19. Study background: Both acute and convalescent COVID-19 samples were obtained from the United States, Italy and Spain. The analysed material was cDNA or gDNA that came from T cells, B-cell-depleted T cells, or PBMCs.

Authors' processing steps: Reference gene primer amplification in the assay estimated nucleated cell counts. Generated by immunoSEQ multiplex PCR, the TCRdb table keeps only in-frame clones and is missing some. D and trimming were read from the DNA, whereas the V and J calls and clone size are those reported in that table. The top ten clones hold about 2.2% of a sample with 250,000 to 350,000 clones, 75% to 90% of them seen once. In germline, CDR1 is SGDLS, CDR2 YYNGEE. The CDR3 contains 14 residues. Trimming pared 4 bases from V and 2 bases from J, leaving 12 bases between. This receptor was obtained from a woman between 50 and 59 years old who had recovered from COVID-19. V and J are TRBV9 and TRBJ1-2; D might be TRBD1 (5 bases). The specimen sequenced was peripheral blood. The CDR3 region is CASSTTTENYGYTF. CDR3 nucleotide sequence: TGTGCCAGCAGCACCACGACAGAAAACTATGGCTACACCTTC.